This TCR beta chain was sequenced in a study of blood T cell repertoires in COVID-19. At the level of the study: The United States, Italy and Spain were the sources of the acute and convalescent COVID-19 samples. PBMCs, B-cell-depleted T cells, or T cells provided the cDNA or gDNA that made up the material.

In the study's own analysis: Estimated nucleated cell counts came from reference gene primer amplification. Sequencing used immunoSEQ multiplex PCR; TCRdb keeps in-frame clones, though not all of them. The DNA gave D and trimming, while V, J and clone size come from that table. The table lists 200,000 to 250,000 clones, over 60% of them singletons. V was clipped by 3 bases and J by 5 bases; unmatched bases: 9. The CDR3 is made up of 16 amino acids. Germline CDR1 KGHSH, CDR2 LQKENI. The sequencing sample was made of peripheral blood. This chain joins TRBV18 and TRBJ2-1, with 8 bases matching TRBD2. This clonotype was sampled from a woman in her sixties or seventies with acute or convalescent COVID-19. The DNA for the CDR3 is TGTGCCAGCTCACCTCCCCAAGGTAGCGGGGACAATGAGCAGTTCTTC. Translated: CASSPPQGSGDNEQFF.